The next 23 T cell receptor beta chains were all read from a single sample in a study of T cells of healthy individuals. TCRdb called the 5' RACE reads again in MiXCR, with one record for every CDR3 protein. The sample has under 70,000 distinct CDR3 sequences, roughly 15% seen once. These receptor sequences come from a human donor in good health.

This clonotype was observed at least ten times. CDR3 loop: CSVVWSSGYEQYF. The CDR3 bases are TGCAGCGTTGTCTGGAGCAGCGGCTACGAGCAGTACTTC. This chain links TRBV29-1 with TRBJ2-7, with D perhaps matching TRBD2 (5 bases). In germline, CDR1 is SQVTM, CDR2 ANQGSEA. This CDR3 has 13 residues. Trimming removed 4 bases from V and 3 bases from J, with 13 bases in between.

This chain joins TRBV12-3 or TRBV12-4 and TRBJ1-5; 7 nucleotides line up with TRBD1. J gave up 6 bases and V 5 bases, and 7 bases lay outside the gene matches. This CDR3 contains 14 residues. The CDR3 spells CASSPTGERQPQHF. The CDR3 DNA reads TGTGCCAGCAGTCCTACAGGGGAGCGTCAGCCCCAGCATTTT.

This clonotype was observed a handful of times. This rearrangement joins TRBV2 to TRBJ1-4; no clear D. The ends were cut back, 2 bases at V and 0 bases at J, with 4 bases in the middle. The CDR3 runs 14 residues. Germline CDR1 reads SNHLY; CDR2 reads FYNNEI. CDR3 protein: CASSESATNEKLFF. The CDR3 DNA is TGTGCCAGCAGTGAATCCGCAACTAATGAAAAACTGTTTTTT.

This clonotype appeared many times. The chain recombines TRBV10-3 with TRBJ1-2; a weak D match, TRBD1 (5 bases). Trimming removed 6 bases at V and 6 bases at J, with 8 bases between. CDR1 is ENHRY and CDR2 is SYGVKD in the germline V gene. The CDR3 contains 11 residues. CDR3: CAIRLGDGYTF. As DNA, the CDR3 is TGTGCCATCAGATTGGGGGATGGCTACACCTTC.

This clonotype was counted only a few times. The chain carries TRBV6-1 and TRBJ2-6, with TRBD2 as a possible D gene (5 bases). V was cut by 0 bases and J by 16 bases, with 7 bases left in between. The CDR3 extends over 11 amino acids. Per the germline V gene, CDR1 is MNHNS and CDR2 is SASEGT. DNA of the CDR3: TGTGCCAGCAGTGAAGCTCGGACTCTGACTTTC. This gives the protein CASSEARTLTF.

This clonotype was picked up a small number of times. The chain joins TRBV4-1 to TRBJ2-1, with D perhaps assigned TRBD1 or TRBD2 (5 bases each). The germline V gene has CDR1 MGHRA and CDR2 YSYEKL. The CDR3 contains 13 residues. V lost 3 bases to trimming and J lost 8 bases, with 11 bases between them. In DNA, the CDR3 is TGCGCCAGCAGCCATATGGGGGTCGATGAGCAGTTCTTC. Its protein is CASSHMGVDEQFF.

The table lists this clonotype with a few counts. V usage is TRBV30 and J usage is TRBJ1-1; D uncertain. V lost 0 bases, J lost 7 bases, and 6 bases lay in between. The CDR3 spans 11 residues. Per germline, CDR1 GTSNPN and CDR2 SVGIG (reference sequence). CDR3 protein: CAWSVGGEAFF. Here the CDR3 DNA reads TGTGCCTGGAGTGTAGGCGGTGAAGCTTTCTTT.

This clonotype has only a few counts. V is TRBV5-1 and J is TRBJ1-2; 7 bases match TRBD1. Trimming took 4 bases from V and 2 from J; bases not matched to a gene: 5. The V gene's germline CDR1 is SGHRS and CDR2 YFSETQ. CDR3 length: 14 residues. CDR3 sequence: CASSVGDSNYGYTF. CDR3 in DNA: TGCGCCAGCAGCGTAGGGGACAGCAACTATGGCTACACCTTC.

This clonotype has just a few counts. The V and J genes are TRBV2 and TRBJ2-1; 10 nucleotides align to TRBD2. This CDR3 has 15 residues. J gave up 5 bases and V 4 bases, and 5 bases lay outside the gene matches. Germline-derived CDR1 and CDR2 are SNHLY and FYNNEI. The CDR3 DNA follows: TGTGCCAGCAGTGCCCTAGCGGGAGTCCACAATGAGCAGTTCTTC. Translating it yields CASSALAGVHNEQFF.

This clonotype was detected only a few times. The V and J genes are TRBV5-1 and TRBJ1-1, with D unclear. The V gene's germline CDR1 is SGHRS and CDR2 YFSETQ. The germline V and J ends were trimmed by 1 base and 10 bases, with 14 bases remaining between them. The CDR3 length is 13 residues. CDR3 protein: CASSLNPRERAFF. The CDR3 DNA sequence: TGCGCCAGCAGCTTGAACCCAAGAGAGCGAGCTTTCTTT.

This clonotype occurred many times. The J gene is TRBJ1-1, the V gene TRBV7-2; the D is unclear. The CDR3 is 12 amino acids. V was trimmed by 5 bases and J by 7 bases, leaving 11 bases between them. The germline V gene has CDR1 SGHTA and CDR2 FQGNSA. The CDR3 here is CASSPHLDEAFF. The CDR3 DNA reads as TGTGCCAGCAGCCCCCATTTGGATGAAGCTTTCTTT. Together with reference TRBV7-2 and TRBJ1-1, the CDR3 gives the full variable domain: GAGVSQSPSNKVTEKGKDVELRCDPISGHTALYWYRQSLGQGLEFLIYFQGNSAPDKSGLPSDRFSAERTGGSVSTLTIQRTQQEDSAVYLCASSPHLDEAFFGQGTRLTVV.

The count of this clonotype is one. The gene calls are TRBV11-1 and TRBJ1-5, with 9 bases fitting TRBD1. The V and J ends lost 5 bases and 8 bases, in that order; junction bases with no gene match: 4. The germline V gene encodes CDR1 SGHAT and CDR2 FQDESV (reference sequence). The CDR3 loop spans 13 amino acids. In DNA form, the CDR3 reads TGTGCCAGCAGCAGGACAGGGGAGGAGCCCCAGCATTTT. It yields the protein CASSRTGEEPQHF.

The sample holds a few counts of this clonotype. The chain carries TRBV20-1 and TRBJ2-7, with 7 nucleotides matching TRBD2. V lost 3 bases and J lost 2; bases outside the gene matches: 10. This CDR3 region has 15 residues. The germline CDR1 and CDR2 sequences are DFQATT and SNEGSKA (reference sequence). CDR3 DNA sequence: TGCAGTGCTAGGCCGGTGAGGGGAGGGACCTACGAGCAGTACTTC. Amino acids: CSARPVRGGTYEQYF.

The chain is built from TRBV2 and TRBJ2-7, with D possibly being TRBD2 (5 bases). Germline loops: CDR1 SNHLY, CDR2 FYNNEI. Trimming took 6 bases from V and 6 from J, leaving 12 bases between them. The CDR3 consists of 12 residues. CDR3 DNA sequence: TGTGCCAGCAGCGGCGGACTGAGCGAGCAGTACTTC. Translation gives CASSGGLSEQYF.

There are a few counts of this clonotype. The CDR3 nucleotides are TGTGCCAGCAGCATAACAGGGTACGGAAACACCATATATTTT. Encoded protein: CASSITGYGNTIYF. This chain links TRBV7-2 with TRBJ1-3; the D gene is possibly TRBD1 (6 bases). The CDR3 is made up of 14 amino acids. Germline V gives CDR1 SGHTA, CDR2 FQGNSA. Trimming took 5 bases from V and 4 from J, leaving 12 bases between them.

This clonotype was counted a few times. CDR3 DNA sequence: TGTGCCAGCAGCTTCCGGGACTCAAGTAACGATGAGCAGTTCTTC. Its translation: CASSFRDSSNDEQFF. The V call is TRBV9, the J call TRBJ2-1, with a possible D match to TRBD2 (6 bases). CDR3 length: 15 amino acids. CDR1 is SGDLS, CDR2 YYNGEE, per germline. The V end was cut by 4 bases, the J end by 8 bases, with 19 bases between.

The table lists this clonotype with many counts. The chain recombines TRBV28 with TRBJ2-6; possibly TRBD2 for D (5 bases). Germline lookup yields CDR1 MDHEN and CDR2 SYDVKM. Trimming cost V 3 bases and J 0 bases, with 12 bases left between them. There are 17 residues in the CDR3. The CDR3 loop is CASSFPSGGSGANVLTF. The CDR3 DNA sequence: TGTGCCAGCAGTTTTCCCAGCGGAGGCTCTGGGGCCAACGTCCTGACTTTC.

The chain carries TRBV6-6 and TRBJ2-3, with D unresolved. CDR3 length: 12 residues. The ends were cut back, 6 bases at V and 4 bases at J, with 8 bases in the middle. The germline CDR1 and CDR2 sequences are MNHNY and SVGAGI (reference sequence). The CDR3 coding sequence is TGTGCCAGCAGCGGAGCTCCAGATACGCAGTATTTT. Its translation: CASSGAPDTQYF.

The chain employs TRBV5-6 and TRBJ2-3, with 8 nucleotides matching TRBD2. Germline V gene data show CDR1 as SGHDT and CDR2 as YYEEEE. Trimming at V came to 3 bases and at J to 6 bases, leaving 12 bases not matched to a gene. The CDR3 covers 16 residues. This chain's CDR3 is CASSYPVARGRDTQYF. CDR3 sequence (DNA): TGTGCCAGCAGCTACCCGGTCGCCCGCGGGAGGGATACGCAGTATTTT.

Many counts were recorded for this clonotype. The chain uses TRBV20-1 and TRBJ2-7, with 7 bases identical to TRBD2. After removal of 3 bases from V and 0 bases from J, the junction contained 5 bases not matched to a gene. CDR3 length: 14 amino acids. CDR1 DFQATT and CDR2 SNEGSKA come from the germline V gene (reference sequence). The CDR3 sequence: CSARFPSGSYEQYF. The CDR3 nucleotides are TGCAGTGCTAGGTTTCCTAGCGGCTCCTACGAGCAGTACTTC.

The CDR3 loop reads CASGGQGTTEAFF. The CDR3 nucleotides are TGTGCCAGCGGGGGACAGGGAACGACTGAAGCTTTCTTT. The genes are TRBV6-1 and TRBJ1-1; 9 nucleotides align to TRBD1. Unmatched junction bases numbered 6, after V lost 8 bases and J lost 5 bases. CDR1 is MNHNS and CDR2 is SASEGT in the germline V gene. The CDR3 contains 13 residues.

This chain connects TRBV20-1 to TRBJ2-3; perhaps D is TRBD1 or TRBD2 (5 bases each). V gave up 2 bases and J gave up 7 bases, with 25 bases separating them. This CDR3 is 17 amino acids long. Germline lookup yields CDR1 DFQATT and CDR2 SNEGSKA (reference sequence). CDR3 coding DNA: TGCAGTGCTAGACCCCGGGGCGAGACGTTGGGGTTTAATACGCAGTATTTT. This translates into CSARPRGETLGFNTQYF.

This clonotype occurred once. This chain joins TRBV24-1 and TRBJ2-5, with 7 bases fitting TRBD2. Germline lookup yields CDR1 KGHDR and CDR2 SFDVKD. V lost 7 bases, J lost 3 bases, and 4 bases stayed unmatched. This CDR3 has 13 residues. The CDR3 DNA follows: TGTGCCACCAGGCCTCGGGGGGAAGAGACCCAGTACTTC. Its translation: CATRPRGEETQYF.